There are many counts of the clone carrying this T cell receptor (beta chain). Its antigen is still unknown. Germline assignment: CDR1 DFQATT and CDR2 SNEGSKA (reference sequence). Trimming left V 6 bases short and J 3 bases short, with 21 bases between. This CDR3 is built from 15 residues. The record originates from a study of early T cells in non-severe SARS-CoV-2 infection. Study context: RNA in bulk from unsorted whole blood was sequenced, and chains were unpaired.

Study-level results: Matching results from VDJdb favored anti-spike CD8 responses, leaving private and CD4 specificities undetected.

Unique molecular identifiers were attached to individual cDNA molecules. From the 5' RACE reads, TCRdb called clonotypes with MiXCR, one entry per CDR3 protein. The sample has around 92,000 distinct CDR3 sequences, roughly 9.6% seen once. The chain joins TRBV20-1 to TRBJ2-7, with D possibly matching TRBD1 (5 bases). The sequenced material came from whole blood. This receptor was identified in an adult who was a healthcare worker with PCR-confirmed SARS-CoV-2 infection or an uninfected control (not recorded which). In nucleotides, the CDR3 is TGCAGTGCAACCCCTAGGCACAGGCAAAACTACGAGCAGTACTTC. This translates into CSATPRHRQNYEQYF.